This T cell receptor (beta chain) was retrieved from a study of blood T cell repertoires in COVID-19. Study-wide context: The analysed material was cDNA or gDNA that came from T cells, B-cell-depleted T cells, or PBMCs.

How the authors handled the data: Scientists estimated how many nucleated cells there were by amplifying reference gene primers. Sequenced by immunoSEQ multiplex PCR; TCRdb stores in-frame clones only, minus some. V, J and clone size are taken as reported in that table, and D and trimming were inferred from the DNA itself. This table holds approximately 31,000 clones, 80% to 95% found once. Germline CDR1 is GTSNPN and CDR2 is SVGIG (reference sequence). The CDR3 is made up of 13 amino acids. Trimming removed 3 bases at V and 3 bases at J, with 11 bases between. Sequences were obtained from peripheral blood. This clonotype originated in a man aged 60 to 75 with acute or convalescent COVID-19. This chain joins TRBV30 and TRBJ1-1, with a possible D match to TRBD1 (6 bases). The CDR3 DNA follows: TGTGCCTGGAGGACAGGACGCTACACTGAAGCTTTCTTT. Translated: CAWRTGRYTEAFF. Looking up the rest from reference TRBV30 and TRBJ1-1 gives the full variable domain: SQTIHQWPATLVQPVGSPLSLECTVEGTSNPNLYWYRQAAGRGLQLLFYSVGIGQISSEVPQNLSASRPQDRQFILSSKKLLLSDSGFYLCAWRTGRYTEAFFGQGTRLTVV.